This T cell receptor (beta chain) is drawn from a study of metastatic and nonmetastatic thyroid tumors. Study information: A comparison of repertoires was made across blood and tumor or nodule tissue from malignant and benign thyroid patients. Study results and caveats: When malignant thyroid tumors were compared with benign nodules, TCR beta diversity was reportedly significantly higher in the malignant tumors. This held in both blood and tumor samples.

Patients had received no treatment of any kind before thyroid surgery. Original data processing: Between-group CDR3 differences, defined by clinicopathological status, yielded a distant-metastasis classifier for papillary thyroid cancer. Using MiXCR, TCRdb re-called clones from the PCR reads. These V and J calls derive from TCRdb rather than the authors' analysis. The table lists about 4,400 clones, roughly two fifths of them singletons. Germline loops: CDR1 LNHDA, CDR2 SQIVND (reference sequence). The CDR3 is made up of 18 amino acids. V shed 4 bases, J shed 0 bases, and the junction held 6 bases outside the gene matches. Regarding this clone: Antigen: not known.

The sequenced sample was tumor tissue. The clonotype was recovered from a male donor with papillary thyroid cancer or a benign thyroid nodule (not recorded which). Some clones in this sample may be carry-over from other donors' samples. V and J are TRBV19 and TRBJ2-7; 16 bases agree with TRBD2. DNA for the CDR3: TGTGCCAGTAGTAGGGGACTAGCGGGAGGGTCGAGCTCCTACGAGCAGTACTTC. The encoded protein is CASSRGLAGGSSSYEQYF.